The 6 T cell receptor beta chains below were found in one sample sequenced in a study of response to subunit inactivated influenza vaccine. TCRdb itself ran the RT-PCR reads through MiXCR, one entry per CDR3 protein. The profile covers around 570,000 distinct CDR3 sequences, with roughly 12% appearing a single time and 11% taken by the ten largest. These data were also filed under a second study, of T cells expressing NK-cell markers. From that second work: The authors generated TCR beta cDNA through 5'RACE template switching with UMIs.

The specimen was PBMCs from blood, collected on the day of vaccination. The origin of the receptors is a man in his fifties who received an inactivated influenza vaccine.

The V call is TRBV29-1, the J call TRBJ2-7, with 7 bases identical to TRBD1. Germline lookup yields CDR1 SQVTM and CDR2 ANQGSEA. Trimming took 1 base from V and 2 from J; bases not matched to a gene: 5. This CDR3 spans 14 amino acids. This chain's CDR3 is CSVEAPGQPYEQYF. CDR3 nucleotide sequence: TGCAGCGTTGAAGCTCCGGGACAGCCCTACGAGCAGTACTTC.

This chain links TRBV12-3 or TRBV12-4 with TRBJ2-1; 14 nucleotides agree with TRBD2. Trimming removed 3 bases from V and 10 bases from J; junction bases left unmatched: 11. This CDR3 contains 17 residues. CDR3 protein: CASSFSGTSGSKYEQFF. CDR3 sequence (DNA): TGTGCCAGCAGTTTTAGCGGGACTAGCGGGAGTAAGTACGAGCAGTTCTTC.

The rearrangement joins TRBV10-3 to TRBJ2-7; 9 bases match TRBD1. The CDR3 runs 14 residues. Germline V gene sequence: CDR1 ENHRY, CDR2 SYGVKD. V dropped 5 bases and J dropped 5; count of bases not matched to a gene: 7. As DNA, the CDR3 is TGTGCCATCAGTCGTTGGGACAGGGCTGACGAGCAGTACTTC. As protein: CAISRWDRADEQYF.

There are a few counts of this clonotype. The chain joins TRBV12-3 or TRBV12-4 to TRBJ1-6; D unclear. The germline V and J ends were trimmed by 7 bases and 8 bases, with 12 bases remaining between them. The CDR3 contains 13 residues. The CDR3 spells CASKVQKDSPLHF. For the CDR3, the DNA is TGTGCCAGCAAGGTTCAAAAAGATTCACCCCTCCACTTT.

There are a few counts of this clonotype. The chain combines TRBV3-1 with TRBJ2-1, with 9 bases fitting TRBD2. The V gene's germline CDR1 is LGHDT and CDR2 YNNKEL (reference sequence). The CDR3 length is 15 residues. V lost 1 base and J lost 6; bases outside the gene matches: 4. CDR3 bases: TGTGCCAGCAGCCAAGTAGCGGGAGCGGGCAATGAGCAGTTCTTC. It is translated as CASSQVAGAGNEQFF.

This chain joins TRBV14 and TRBJ2-6; 10 nucleotides match TRBD1. Looked up from germline, CDR1 is SGHDN and CDR2 is FVKESK. CDR3 size: 18 residues. V lost 4 bases and J lost 2; bases outside the gene matches: 8. For the CDR3, the DNA is TGTGCCAGCAGCCCCAGGACAGGGGGAGTAACTGGGGCCAACGTCCTGACTTTC. Translating gives CASSPRTGGVTGANVLTF.